What follows are 7 T cell receptor beta chains derived from one specimen sequenced in a study of shared clonotypes between healthy human individuals. Only in-frame clones appear in the TCRdb table, and some are missing; sequencing was by immunoSEQ multiplex PCR. The table includes some 1 million clones, roughly 70% detected once. Sequencing was done on a sample of memory CD4+ T cells sorted from blood. Subset indicated: CD45RA-negative fraction. The source of these receptors is a man between 18 and 29 years old in good health.

The rearrangement uses TRBV13 and TRBJ2-5; 11 bases match TRBD2. Germline V lookup: CDR1 PRHDT, CDR2 FYEKMQ (reference sequence). V lost 3 bases, J lost 5 bases, and 5 bases stayed unmatched. There are 15 residues in the CDR3. CDR3 in DNA: TGTGCCAGCAGCTTTCACGGGACTAGCGGTGAGACCCAGTACTTC. This gives the protein CASSFHGTSGETQYF.

The V call is TRBV9, the J call TRBJ1-2, with a possible D match to TRBD1 (5 bases). Germline lookup yields CDR1 SGDLS and CDR2 YYNGEE. V was clipped by 4 bases and J by 6 bases, with 19 bases between them. The CDR3 spans 15 residues. The CDR3 sequence: CASSQQGLTHNGYTF. CDR3 nucleotides: TGTGCCAGCAGCCAGCAGGGCCTCACCCATAATGGCTACACCTTC.

This clone was seen a few times. This chain joins TRBV2 and TRBJ2-2, with D hard to call. The CDR3 runs to 15 residues. V shed 5 bases and J shed 1 base, with 11 bases lying between them. The germline gives CDR1 SNHLY, CDR2 FYNNEI. CDR3 in DNA: TGTGCCAGCAGTTCCATGTGGGGGAACACCGGGGAGCTGTTTTTT. This encodes CASSSMWGNTGELFF.

This clone was picked up one time. This chain joins TRBV6-6 and TRBJ1-3; TRBD1 is a possible D gene (6 bases). The V and J ends lost 5 bases and 0 bases respectively, with 8 bases between them. Germline V gene data show CDR1 as MNHNY and CDR2 as SVGAGI (reference sequence). The CDR3 spans 14 residues. This CDR3 reads CASSTGISGNTIYF. The CDR3 DNA reads TGTGCCAGCAGTACAGGGATCTCTGGAAACACCATATATTTT.

In its sample, this clone was seen a few times. V and J are TRBV11-2 and TRBJ1-4; D gene ambiguous. The CDR3 totals 11 residues. Germline-derived CDR1 and CDR2 are SGHAT and FQNNGV. The V end lost 5 bases, the J end lost 8 bases, and 6 bases lay between the germline ends. The CDR3 reads CASSHQEKLFF. The CDR3 DNA sequence: TGTGCCAGCAGCCATCAAGAAAAACTGTTTTTT.

The chain carries TRBV30 and TRBJ1-3, with D perhaps matching TRBD1 (5 bases). Germline CDR1 reads GTSNPN; CDR2 reads SVGIG (reference sequence). CDR3 length: 15 residues. V lost 8 bases to trimming and J lost 0 bases, with 17 bases between them. The CDR3 loop is CAITTGGYSGNTIYF. In DNA, the CDR3 is TGTGCCATTACAACCGGGGGATACTCTGGAAACACCATATATTTT.

This clone has a handful of counts. The chain couples TRBV7-9 to TRBJ2-3, with D perhaps given as TRBD1 or TRBD2 (5 bases each). The CDR3 runs 16 residues. V was shortened by 1 base and J by 2 bases, with 13 bases between the two germline ends. CDR1 is SEHNR, CDR2 FQNEAQ, per germline (reference sequence). The CDR3 region has the DNA TGTGCCAGCAGCTTAGGTTTGGGGGATCTCACAGATACGCAGTATTTT. Translation: CASSLGLGDLTDTQYF.